The rows below give T cell receptor beta chains drawn from one sample of a study of T cell responses to AZD1222 COVID-19 vaccine. Sequencing was performed with immunoSEQ multiplex PCR; in TCRdb, only in-frame clones are kept and a portion is missing. This table has more than 60,000 clones, around 86% appearing once. The source material was peripheral blood, sampled 28 days after the second AZD1222 dose. The receptors derive from an adult who received the AZD1222 COVID-19 vaccine. CDR3s include the opening cysteine and the closing phenylalanine or tryptophan. The D gene is left open where the match is weak. Clone size appears in some rows only: once, few, many, or a class for an expanded clone.

size: .; length: 15; D: TRBD1; J: TRBJ2-7; V: TRBV7-2; CDR3: CASSLGDSFSYEQYF; DNA: TGTGCCAGCAGCTTAGGGGACAGTTTCTCCTACGAGCAGTACTTC
size: .; length: 14; D: .; J: TRBJ1-2; V: TRBV2; CDR3: CASREGPIAYGYTF; DNA: TGTGCCAGCAGGGAGGGGCCGATTGCTTATGGCTACACCTTC
size: .; length: 17; D: TRBD2; J: TRBJ2-3; V: TRBV7-2; CDR3: CASSLRGLASRADTQYF; DNA: TGTGCCAGCAGCCTTAGAGGACTAGCGTCCCGGGCAGATACGCAGTATTTT
size: .; length: 13; D: .; J: TRBJ1-1; V: TRBV7-9; CDR3: CASSLFPETEAFF; DNA: TGTGCCAGCAGCTTATTCCCCGAAACTGAAGCTTTCTTT
size: .; length: 18; D: TRBD2; J: TRBJ2-3; V: TRBV11-2; CDR3: CASSFFGTSGVLSDTQYF; DNA: TGTGCCAGCAGCTTCTTCGGGACTAGCGGGGTGTTGTCAGATACGCAGTATTTT
size: .; length: 14; D: .; J: TRBJ2-7; V: TRBV30; CDR3: CAWSPGIGSYEQYF; DNA: TGTGCCTGGAGCCCAGGGATCGGGTCCTACGAGCAGTACTTC
size: .; length: 15; D: TRBD1; J: TRBJ1-2; V: TRBV20-1; CDR3: CSASTGQGFSGGYTF; DNA: TGCAGTGCTAGTACGGGACAGGGGTTTTCGGGTGGCTACACCTTC
size: .; length: 15; D: .; J: TRBJ2-1; V: TRBV11-1; CDR3: CASSSRQDSYNEQFF; DNA: TGTGCCAGCAGCTCCCGACAGGACTCCTACAATGAGCAGTTCTTC
size: .; length: 15; D: TRBD2; J: TRBJ2-1; V: TRBV10-3; CDR3: CAIRKDLAGGNEQFF; DNA: TGTGCCATCAGGAAGGATCTAGCGGGGGGGAATGAGCAGTTCTTC
size: .; length: 12; D: .; J: TRBJ2-7; V: TRBV28; CDR3: CASSLFQYEQYF; DNA: TGTGCCAGCAGTTTATTCCAATACGAGCAGTACTTC
size: .; length: 14; D: .; J: TRBJ2-7; V: TRBV5-8; CDR3: CASSPDVSNREQYF; DNA: TGTGCCAGCAGTCCGGACGTTAGTAATCGCGAGCAGTACTTC
size: .; length: 11; D: .; J: TRBJ1-2; V: TRBV29-1; CDR3: CSVEEGYGYTF; DNA: TGCAGCGTTGAAGAAGGGTATGGCTACACCTTC
size: .; length: 15; D: TRBD1; J: TRBJ2-7; V: TRBV11-2; CDR3: CASSAYRGPTGEQYF; DNA: TGTGCCAGCAGCGCCTACAGGGGCCCTACGGGGGAGCAGTACTTC
size: .; length: 14; D: .; J: TRBJ2-5; V: TRBV11-3; CDR3: CASSPSGVQETQYF; DNA: TGTGCCAGCAGCCCGAGTGGGGTTCAAGAGACCCAGTACTTC
size: .; length: 13; D: .; J: TRBJ2-3; V: TRBV7-2; CDR3: CASSLELTDTQYF; DNA: TGTGCCAGCAGCTTAGAATTAACGGATACGCAGTATTTT
size: .; length: 15; D: .; J: TRBJ1-3; V: TRBV2; CDR3: CASRKDRNSGNTIYF; DNA: TGTGCCAGCAGGAAGGACCGTAACTCTGGAAACACCATATATTTT
size: .; length: 15; D: TRBD2; J: TRBJ2-1; V: TRBV18; CDR3: CASSQGLAGQNEQFF; DNA: TGTGCCAGCTCACAGGGACTAGCGGGGCAAAATGAGCAGTTCTTC
size: .; length: 13; D: .; J: TRBJ1-2; V: TRBV7-3; CDR3: CASSPDRTYGYTF; DNA: TGTGCCAGCAGCCCTGACAGGACCTATGGCTACACCTTC
size: .; length: 14; D: TRBD1; J: TRBJ1-1; V: TRBV30; CDR3: CASPGTGGPTEAFF; DNA: TGTGCCTCGCCCGGGACAGGGGGTCCCACTGAAGCTTTCTTT
size: .; length: 14; D: .; J: TRBJ2-3; V: TRBV5-6; CDR3: CASSPNQGIDTQYF; DNA: TGTGCCAGCAGCCCAAATCAGGGGATAGATACGCAGTATTTT
size: .; length: 14; D: TRBD2; J: TRBJ2-7; V: TRBV7-2; CDR3: CASSSQRGGYEQYF; DNA: TGTGCCAGCAGCTCCCAGCGGGGGGGTTACGAGCAGTACTTC
size: .; length: 16; D: .; J: TRBJ1-4; V: TRBV5-4; CDR3: CASSKTLGQLNEKLFF; DNA: TGTGCCAGCAGCAAGACCCTGGGGCAGCTTAATGAAAAACTGTTTTTT
size: few; length: 16; D: TRBD1; J: TRBJ1-4; V: TRBV9; CDR3: CASSVAGQGIGEKLFF; DNA: TGTGCCAGCAGCGTTGCAGGACAGGGCATAGGGGAAAAACTGTTTTTT
size: .; length: 13; D: .; J: TRBJ2-2; V: TRBV2; CDR3: CASRLEGYGELFF; DNA: TGTGCCAGCAGGCTAGAGGGCTACGGGGAGCTGTTTTTT
size: .; length: 15; D: TRBD1; J: TRBJ2-7; V: TRBV7-9; CDR3: CASSYLGQGEYEQYF; DNA: TGTGCCAGCAGCTACCTGGGACAGGGCGAATACGAGCAGTACTTC
size: .; length: 13; D: TRBD1; J: TRBJ2-7; V: TRBV10-1; CDR3: CASRTGTGKEQYF; DNA: TGCGCCAGCAGGACGGGGACAGGGAAGGAGCAGTACTTC
size: .; length: 12; D: .; J: TRBJ2-3; V: TRBV5-1; CDR3: CASSASTDTQYF; DNA: TGCGCCAGCAGTGCTAGCACAGATACGCAGTATTTT
size: .; length: 16; D: TRBD2; J: TRBJ2-3; V: TRBV7-9; CDR3: CASSSRLAGAPDTQYF; DNA: TGTGCCAGCAGCTCCCGTCTAGCGGGGGCCCCGGATACGCAGTATTTT
size: .; length: 14; D: .; J: TRBJ2-7; V: TRBV6-2/TRBV6-3; CDR3: CASSYMVGPYEQYF; DNA: TGTGCCAGCAGTTATATGGTCGGCCCCTACGAGCAGTACTTC
size: few; length: 16; D: .; J: TRBJ2-7; V: TRBV7-8; CDR3: CASSYRTGRPAYEQYF; DNA: TGTGCCAGCAGCTACCGAACAGGACGACCCGCCTACGAGCAGTACTTC
size: .; length: 13; D: .; J: TRBJ1-5; V: TRBV2; CDR3: CASSDQRLEPQHF; DNA: TGTGCCAGCAGTGATCAGAGATTGGAGCCCCAGCATTTT
size: .; length: 17; D: .; J: TRBJ1-5; V: TRBV28; CDR3: CASSSPGSRGGNQPQHF; DNA: TGTGCCAGCAGTTCCCCGGGTTCTCGAGGTGGCAATCAGCCCCAGCATTTT
size: .; length: 13; D: .; J: TRBJ1-1; V: TRBV7-3; CDR3: CASSPTRNTEAFF; DNA: TGTGCCAGCAGCCCCACCCGGAACACTGAAGCTTTCTTT
size: .; length: 15; D: .; J: TRBJ1-6; V: TRBV7-2; CDR3: CASSPLRAGESPLHF; DNA: TGTGCCAGCAGTCCCCTGAGGGCTGGTGAATCACCCCTCCACTTT
size: .; length: 17; D: TRBD1; J: TRBJ1-2; V: TRBV12-5; CDR3: CASGLVQDRGHIYGYTF; DNA: TGTGCTAGTGGTTTGGTACAAGACAGGGGGCATATCTATGGCTACACCTTC
size: .; length: 14; D: TRBD1; J: TRBJ2-5; V: TRBV9; CDR3: CASSVGQGRETQYF; DNA: TGTGCCAGCAGCGTAGGACAGGGCAGAGAGACCCAGTACTTC
size: .; length: 14; D: .; J: TRBJ1-2; V: TRBV2; CDR3: CASSQGPTGYGYTF; DNA: TGTGCCAGCAGTCAGGGACCAACGGGGTATGGCTACACCTTC
size: .; length: 14; D: .; J: TRBJ2-7; V: TRBV5-1; CDR3: CASSPGPSGVEQYF; DNA: TGCGCCAGCAGCCCCGGACCGAGCGGCGTCGAGCAGTACTTC
size: .; length: 15; D: TRBD1; J: TRBJ2-3; V: TRBV14; CDR3: CASSYYKGAEDTQYF; DNA: TGTGCCAGCAGCTATTACAAGGGGGCCGAAGATACGCAGTATTTT
size: .; length: 11; D: .; J: TRBJ1-1; V: TRBV15; CDR3: CATSVRTEAFF; DNA: TGTGCCACCAGCGTCCGCACTGAAGCTTTCTTT
size: .; length: 13; D: .; J: TRBJ2-5; V: TRBV3-1/TRBV3-2; CDR3: CASSPNLGETQYF; DNA: TGTGCCAGCAGCCCCAACTTAGGGGAGACCCAGTACTTC
size: .; length: 15; D: TRBD1; J: TRBJ1-5; V: TRBV6-2/TRBV6-3; CDR3: CASSPRTGVFQPQHF; DNA: TGTGCCAGCAGTCCGCGGACAGGGGTTTTTCAGCCCCAGCATTTT
size: .; length: 13; D: .; J: TRBJ1-1; V: TRBV20-1; CDR3: CSASGSGNTEAFF; DNA: TGCAGTGCTAGTGGCAGCGGAAACACTGAAGCTTTCTTT
size: .; length: 17; D: TRBD1; J: TRBJ1-5; V: TRBV28; CDR3: CASSSISGTGVNQPQHF; DNA: TGTGCCAGCAGTTCCATCTCAGGGACAGGGGTTAATCAGCCCCAGCATTTT
size: few; length: 15; D: TRBD1; J: TRBJ2-2; V: TRBV5-1; CDR3: CASSQPGQKTGELFF; DNA: TGCGCCAGTAGTCAACCGGGACAGAAAACCGGGGAGCTGTTTTTT
size: .; length: 13; D: .; J: TRBJ1-1; V: TRBV12-3/TRBV12-4; CDR3: CASSLLTVTEAFF; DNA: TGTGCCAGCAGTTTGTTGACAGTCACTGAAGCTTTCTTT
size: .; length: 14; D: .; J: TRBJ1-3; V: TRBV30; CDR3: CAWSVSLTGNTIYF; DNA: TGTGCCTGGAGTGTCAGCTTGACTGGAAACACCATATATTTT
size: .; length: 16; D: .; J: TRBJ1-6; V: TRBV11-1; CDR3: CASSSRTQNLGSPLHF; DNA: TGTGCCAGCAGCTCAAGGACACAGAACTTAGGTTCACCCCTCCACTTT
size: .; length: 11; D: .; J: TRBJ1-1; V: TRBV2; CDR3: CASRTGYEAFF; DNA: TGTGCCAGCAGAACAGGGTATGAAGCTTTCTTT
size: few; length: 12; D: TRBD1; J: TRBJ2-7; V: TRBV19; CDR3: CASSATGFEQYF; DNA: TGTGCCAGTAGTGCGACAGGGTTCGAGCAGTACTTC
size: few; length: 12; D: .; J: TRBJ1-1; V: TRBV7-9; CDR3: CASSPMITEAFF; DNA: TGTGCCAGCAGCCCCATGATCACTGAAGCTTTCTTT
size: .; length: 13; D: .; J: TRBJ1-1; V: TRBV5-4; CDR3: CASTTPGAAEAFF; DNA: TGTGCCAGCACCACCCCAGGGGCCGCTGAAGCTTTCTTT
size: .; length: 15; D: TRBD2; J: TRBJ2-2; V: TRBV5-1; CDR3: CASSLPSGNFGELFF; DNA: TGCGCCAGCAGCTTGCCTAGCGGCAACTTCGGGGAGCTGTTTTTT
size: once; length: 12; D: .; J: TRBJ2-1; V: TRBV28; CDR3: CASSFEYNEQFF; DNA: TGTGCCAGCAGTTTTGAGTACAATGAGCAGTTCTTC
size: .; length: 18; D: .; J: TRBJ2-1; V: TRBV7-9; CDR3: CASSLGMNSASSYNEQFF; DNA: TGTGCCAGCAGCTTGGGGATGAATAGCGCTAGCTCCTACAATGAGCAGTTCTTC
size: .; length: 14; D: TRBD2; J: TRBJ2-4; V: TRBV7-8; CDR3: CASSLVGRENIQYF; DNA: TGTGCCAGCAGCTTAGTTGGGAGGGAAAACATTCAGTACTTC
size: .; length: 14; D: .; J: TRBJ1-6; V: TRBV27; CDR3: CASSLSSYNSPLHF; DNA: TGTGCCAGCAGTCTGAGCTCCTATAATTCACCCCTCCACTTT
size: .; length: 13; D: TRBD2; J: TRBJ2-5; V: TRBV11-2; CDR3: CASRSGGQETQYF; DNA: TGTGCCAGCAGGTCGGGGGGCCAAGAGACCCAGTACTTC
size: .; length: 15; D: TRBD1; J: TRBJ1-1; V: TRBV10-3; CDR3: CAISGSGTGFTEAFF; DNA: TGTGCCATCAGTGGCTCCGGGACAGGGTTCACTGAAGCTTTCTTT
size: .; length: 12; D: .; J: TRBJ1-2; V: TRBV3-1/TRBV3-2; CDR3: CASSQDWVGYTF; DNA: TGTGCCAGCAGCCAAGACTGGGTAGGCTACACCTTC